Listed here are 3 T cell receptor beta chains from one sample, sequenced in a study of blood T cells in healthy people across ages. The authors ran a second PCR of roughly 6 to 12 cycles using a sample-barcoded 5' primer and a J-beta primer mix. One entry per CDR3 protein results from TCRdb running MiXCR on the 5' RACE reads. In the table there are 650,000 to 950,000 distinct CDR3 sequences, approximately 44% of which are singletons. The sample taken for sequencing was blood. All receptors come from a man aged 55-75 years in good health.

In regard to this clonotype: Mismatch with germline at one junction end may stem from a read error. The chain links TRBV27 to TRBJ2-6; D gene ambiguous. CDR1 and CDR2 (germline): MNHEY, SMNVEV (reference sequence). This CDR3 is 18 amino acids long. CDR3 residues: CASSLGSRRRSGVNVLTF. CDR3 in DNA: TGTGCCAGCAGTTTAGGGTCGCGCCGACGCTCTGGGGTCAACGTCCTGACTTTC.

A few counts support this clonotype. The genes are TRBV20-1 and TRBJ2-7; 9 bases fit TRBD1. There are 15 residues in the CDR3. Germline V gene data show CDR1 as DFQATT and CDR2 as SNEGSKA (reference sequence). With 3 bases clipped from V and 6 bases from J, the junction kept 12 bases outside the gene matches. The CDR3 region is CSASVPGQGRVEQYF. The CDR3 DNA sequence: TGCAGTGCTAGTGTACCGGGACAGGGAAGAGTCGAGCAGTACTTC.

This clonotype was observed a handful of times. The rearrangement links TRBV5-5 to TRBJ1-6; D perhaps matches TRBD1 (6 bases). Per germline, CDR1 SGHKS and CDR2 YYEKEE (reference sequence). The CDR3 has 14 residues. V lost 6 bases and J 10 bases, leaving 17 bases between the germline ends. CDR3 nucleotides: TGTGCCAGCACCGGACAGCCCGATAGGTCACCCCTCCACTTT. Protein product: CASTGQPDRSPLHF.